This T cell receptor beta chain was captured in a study of blood T cells in healthy people across ages. Findings and caveats of the study: Investigators treated diversity estimates from one million T cells as underestimates.

A second about 6 to 12 cycle PCR used barcoded and J-beta primers. TCRdb passed the 5' RACE reads through MiXCR, listing each CDR3 protein once. There are about 1.6 million distinct CDR3 sequences in the sample; 30% to 40% occur only once, and around 11% lies in the top ten. The V and J ends lost 1 base and 0 bases, in that order; junction bases with no gene match: 3. Germline V lookup: CDR1 SEHNR, CDR2 FQNEAQ (reference sequence). The CDR3 is 17 amino acids. Note on this clonotype: Its target is unknown.

V and J are TRBV7-9 and TRBJ1-3, with 10 bases fitting TRBD1. Sequencing was done on a sample of blood. This TCR was sampled from a woman aged 25 to 39 in good health. The CDR3, as DNA: TGTGCCAGCAGCTTAGGACAGGGGGCGGCCTCTGGAAACACCATATATTTT. Protein sequence: CASSLGQGAASGNTIYF.